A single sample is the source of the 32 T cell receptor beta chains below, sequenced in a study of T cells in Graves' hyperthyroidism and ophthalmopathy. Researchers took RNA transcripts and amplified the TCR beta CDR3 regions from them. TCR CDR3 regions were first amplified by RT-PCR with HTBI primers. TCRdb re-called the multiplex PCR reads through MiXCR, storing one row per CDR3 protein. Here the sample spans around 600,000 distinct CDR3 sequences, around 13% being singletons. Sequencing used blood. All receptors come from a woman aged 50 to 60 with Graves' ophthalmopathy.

CDR3 residues: CASSLLPAGSSYNEQFF. CDR3 bases: TGTGCCAGCAGCCTCCTCCCAGCGGGGAGCTCCTACAATGAGCAGTTCTTC. The chain combines TRBV3-1 with TRBJ2-1, with 7 nucleotides matching TRBD2. The CDR3 is 17 residues long. V lost 4 bases, J lost 0 bases, and 9 bases stayed unmatched. Germline V CDR1 and CDR2: LGHDT, YNNKEL (reference sequence).

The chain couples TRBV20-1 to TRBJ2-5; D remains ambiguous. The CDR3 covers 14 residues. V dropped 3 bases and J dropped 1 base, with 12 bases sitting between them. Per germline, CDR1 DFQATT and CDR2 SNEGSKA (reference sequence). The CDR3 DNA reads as TGCAGTGCTAGGGACCGATCTAGCCAAGAGACCCAGTACTTC. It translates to CSARDRSSQETQYF.

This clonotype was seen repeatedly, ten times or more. This chain's CDR3 is CASSQEEHTRGLSAEQFF. The CDR3 DNA is TGTGCCAGCAGCCAAGAGGAACATACGAGGGGGTTGTCAGCTGAGCAGTTCTTC. The chain has TRBV3-1 and TRBJ2-1, with a possible D match to TRBD1 (6 bases). Deletions cut 0 bases from V and 9 bases from J, with 24 bases between. CDR1 is LGHDT, CDR2 YNNKEL, per germline (reference sequence). This CDR3 spans 18 amino acids.

Here the CDR3 reads CASSFRRWDNEQFF. CDR3 sequence (DNA): TGTGCCAGCAGTTTTCGTAGGTGGGACAATGAGCAGTTCTTC. V is TRBV27 and J is TRBJ2-1, with D hard to call. CDR1 and CDR2 (germline): MNHEY, SMNVEV (reference sequence). This CDR3 has 14 amino acids. Trimming pared 3 bases from V and 5 bases from J, leaving 11 bases between.

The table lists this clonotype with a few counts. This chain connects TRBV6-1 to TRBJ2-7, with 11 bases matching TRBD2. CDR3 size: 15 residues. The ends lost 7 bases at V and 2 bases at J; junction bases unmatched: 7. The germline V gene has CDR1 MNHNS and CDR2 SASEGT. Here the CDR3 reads CASTTTSGSPYEQYF. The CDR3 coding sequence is TGTGCCAGCACCACAACTAGCGGGAGTCCCTACGAGCAGTACTTC.

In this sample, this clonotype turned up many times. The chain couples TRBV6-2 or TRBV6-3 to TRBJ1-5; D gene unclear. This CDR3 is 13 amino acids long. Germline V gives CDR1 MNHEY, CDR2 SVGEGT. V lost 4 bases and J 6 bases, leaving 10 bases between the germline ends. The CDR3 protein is CASSFGRVQPQHF. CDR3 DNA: TGTGCCAGCAGTTTCGGGAGGGTTCAGCCCCAGCATTTT.

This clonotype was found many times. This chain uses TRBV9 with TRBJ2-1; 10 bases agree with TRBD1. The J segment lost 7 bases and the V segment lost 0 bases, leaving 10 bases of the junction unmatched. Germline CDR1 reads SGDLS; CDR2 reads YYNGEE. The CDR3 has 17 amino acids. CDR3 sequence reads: CASSVGLGTGEGNEQFF. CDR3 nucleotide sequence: TGTGCCAGCAGCGTAGGCTTGGGGACAGGGGAGGGAAATGAGCAGTTCTTC.

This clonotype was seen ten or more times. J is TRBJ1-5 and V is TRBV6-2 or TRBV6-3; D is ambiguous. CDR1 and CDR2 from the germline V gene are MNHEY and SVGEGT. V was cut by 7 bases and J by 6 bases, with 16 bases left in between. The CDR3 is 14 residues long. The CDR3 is CASTQGAETQPQHF. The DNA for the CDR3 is TGTGCCAGCACGCAAGGCGCAGAAACTCAGCCCCAGCATTTT.

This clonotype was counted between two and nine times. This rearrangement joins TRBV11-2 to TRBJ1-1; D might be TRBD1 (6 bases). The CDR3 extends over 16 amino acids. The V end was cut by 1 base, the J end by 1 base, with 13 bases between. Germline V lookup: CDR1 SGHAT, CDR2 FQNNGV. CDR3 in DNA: TGTGCCAGCAGCTTAGGCCGTTTGGGACAGAACACTGAAGCTTTCTTT. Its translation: CASSLGRLGQNTEAFF. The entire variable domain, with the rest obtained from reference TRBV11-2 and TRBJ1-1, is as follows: EAGVAQSPRYKIIEKRQSVAFWCNPISGHATLYWYQQILGQGPKLLIQFQNNGVVDDSQLPKDRFSAERLKGVDSTLKIQPAKLEDSAVYLCASSLGRLGQNTEAFFGQGTRLTVV.

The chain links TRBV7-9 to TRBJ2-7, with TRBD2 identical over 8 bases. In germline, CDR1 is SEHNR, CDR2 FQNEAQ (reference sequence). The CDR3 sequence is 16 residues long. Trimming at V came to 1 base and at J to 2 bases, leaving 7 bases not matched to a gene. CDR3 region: CASSLGGAGGAYEQYF. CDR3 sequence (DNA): TGTGCCAGCAGCTTAGGGGGGGCGGGAGGTGCCTACGAGCAGTACTTC.

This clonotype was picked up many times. The CDR3 is CAWSSPGTGRYGYTF. The CDR3 bases are TGTGCCTGGTCCTCTCCCGGGACAGGGCGGTATGGCTACACCTTC. This chain links TRBV30 with TRBJ1-2; TRBD1 agrees at 9 bases. Unmatched junction bases numbered 12, after V lost 5 bases and J lost 5 bases. This CDR3 spans 15 amino acids. From germline, CDR1 is GTSNPN and CDR2 SVGIG (reference sequence).

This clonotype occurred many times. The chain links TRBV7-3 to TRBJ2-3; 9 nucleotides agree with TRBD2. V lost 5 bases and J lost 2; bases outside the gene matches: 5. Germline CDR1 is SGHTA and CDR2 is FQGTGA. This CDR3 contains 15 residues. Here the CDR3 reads CASSPAGLATDTQYF. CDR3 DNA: TGTGCCAGCAGCCCAGCGGGACTAGCCACAGATACGCAGTATTTT.

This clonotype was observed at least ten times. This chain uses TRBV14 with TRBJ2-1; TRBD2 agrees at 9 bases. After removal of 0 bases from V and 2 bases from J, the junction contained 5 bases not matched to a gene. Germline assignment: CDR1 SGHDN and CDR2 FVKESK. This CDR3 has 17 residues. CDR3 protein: CASSQETSGITYNEQFF. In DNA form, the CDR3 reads TGTGCCAGCAGCCAAGAGACTAGCGGTATAACCTACAATGAGCAGTTCTTC.

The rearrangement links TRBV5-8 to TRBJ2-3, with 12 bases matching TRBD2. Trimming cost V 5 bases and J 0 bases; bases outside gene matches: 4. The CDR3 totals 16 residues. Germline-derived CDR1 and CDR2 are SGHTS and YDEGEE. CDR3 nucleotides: TGTGCCAGCAGGTCCGGGACTAGCGGGAGCACAGATACGCAGTATTTT. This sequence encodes CASRSGTSGSTDTQYF.

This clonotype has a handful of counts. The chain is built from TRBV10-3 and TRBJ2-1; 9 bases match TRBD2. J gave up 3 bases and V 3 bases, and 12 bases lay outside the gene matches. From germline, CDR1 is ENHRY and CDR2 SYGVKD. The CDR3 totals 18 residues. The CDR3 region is CAISDPTSGIFNYNEQFF. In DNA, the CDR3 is TGTGCCATCAGTGATCCGACTAGCGGCATCTTCAACTACAATGAGCAGTTCTTC.

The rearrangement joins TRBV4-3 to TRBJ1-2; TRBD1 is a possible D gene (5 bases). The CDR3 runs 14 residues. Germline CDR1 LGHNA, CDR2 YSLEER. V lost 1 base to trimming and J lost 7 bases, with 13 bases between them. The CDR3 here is CASSQGGRVGGYTF. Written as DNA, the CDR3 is TGCGCCAGCAGCCAAGGTGGCAGGGTGGGTGGCTACACCTTC.

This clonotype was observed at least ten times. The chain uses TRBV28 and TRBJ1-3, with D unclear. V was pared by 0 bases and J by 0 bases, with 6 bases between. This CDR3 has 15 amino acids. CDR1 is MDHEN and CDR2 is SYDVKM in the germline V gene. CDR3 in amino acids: CASSLWEVSGNTIYF. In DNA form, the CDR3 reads TGTGCCAGCAGTTTATGGGAGGTCTCTGGAAACACCATATATTTT.

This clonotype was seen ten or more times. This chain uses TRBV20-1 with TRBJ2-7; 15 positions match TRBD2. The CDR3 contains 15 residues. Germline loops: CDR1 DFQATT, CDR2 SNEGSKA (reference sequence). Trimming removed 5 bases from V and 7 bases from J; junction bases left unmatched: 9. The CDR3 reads CSAVGLAGGLREQYF. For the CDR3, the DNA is TGCAGTGCTGTGGGACTAGCGGGGGGACTTAGGGAGCAGTACTTC.

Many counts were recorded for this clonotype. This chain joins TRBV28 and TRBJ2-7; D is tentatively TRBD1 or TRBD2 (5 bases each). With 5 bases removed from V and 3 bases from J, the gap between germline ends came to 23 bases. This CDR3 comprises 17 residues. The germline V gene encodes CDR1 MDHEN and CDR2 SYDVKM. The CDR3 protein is CASSPQGAQGTSYEQYF. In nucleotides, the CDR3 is TGTGCCAGCAGTCCCCAGGGAGCTCAGGGTACTAGCTACGAGCAGTACTTC.

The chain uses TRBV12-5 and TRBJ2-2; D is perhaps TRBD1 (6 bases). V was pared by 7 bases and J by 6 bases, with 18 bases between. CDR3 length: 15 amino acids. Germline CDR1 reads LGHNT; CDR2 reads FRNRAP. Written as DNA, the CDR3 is TGTGCTAGTGTTTTCGGCCGTGGGGGCGCCGGGGAGCTGTTTTTT. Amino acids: CASVFGRGGAGELFF.

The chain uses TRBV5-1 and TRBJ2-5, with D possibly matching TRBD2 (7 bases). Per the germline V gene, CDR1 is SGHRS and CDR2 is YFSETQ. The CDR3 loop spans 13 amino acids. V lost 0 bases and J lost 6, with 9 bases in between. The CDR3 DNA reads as TGCGCCAGCAGCTTGGTCGGGGGGCAGACCCAGTACTTC. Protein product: CASSLVGGQTQYF.

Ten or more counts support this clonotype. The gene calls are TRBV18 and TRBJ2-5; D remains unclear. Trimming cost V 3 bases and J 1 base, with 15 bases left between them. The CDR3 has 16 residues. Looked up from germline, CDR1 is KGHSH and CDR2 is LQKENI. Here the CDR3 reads CASSPLARHGQETQYF. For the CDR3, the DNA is TGTGCCAGCTCACCCCTCGCGCGACACGGCCAAGAGACCCAGTACTTC.

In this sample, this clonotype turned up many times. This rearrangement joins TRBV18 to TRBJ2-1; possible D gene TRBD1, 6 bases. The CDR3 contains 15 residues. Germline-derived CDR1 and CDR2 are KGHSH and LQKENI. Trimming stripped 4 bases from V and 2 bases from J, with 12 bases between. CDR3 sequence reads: CASSRDKVPYNEQFF. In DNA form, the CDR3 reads TGTGCCAGCTCACGGGACAAGGTTCCCTACAATGAGCAGTTCTTC. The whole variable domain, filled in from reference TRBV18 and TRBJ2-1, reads NAGVMQNPRHLVRRRGQEARLRCSPMKGHSHVYWYRQLPEEGLKFMVYLQKENIIDESGMPKERFSAEFPKEGPSILRIQQVVRGDSAAYFCASSRDKVPYNEQFFGPGTRLTVL.

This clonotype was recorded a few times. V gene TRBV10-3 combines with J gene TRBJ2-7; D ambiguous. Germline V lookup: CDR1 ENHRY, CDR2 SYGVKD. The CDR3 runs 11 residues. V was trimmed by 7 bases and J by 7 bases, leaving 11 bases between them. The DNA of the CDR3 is TGTGCCATCATCGTAGGAACAGAGCAGTACTTC. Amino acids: CAIIVGTEQYF.

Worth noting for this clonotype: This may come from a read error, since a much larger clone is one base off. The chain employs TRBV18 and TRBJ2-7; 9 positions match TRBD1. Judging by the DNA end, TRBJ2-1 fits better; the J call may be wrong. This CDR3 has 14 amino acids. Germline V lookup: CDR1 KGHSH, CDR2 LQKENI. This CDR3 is CASSRGQGNYEQFF. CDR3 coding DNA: TGTGCCAGCTCACGAGGACAGGGGAACTACGAGCAGTTCTTC.

In nucleotides, the CDR3 is TGCAGCGTTCGTGTGGCAGGCTACGAGCAGTACTTC. Translating it yields CSVRVAGYEQYF. The rearrangement uses TRBV29-1 and TRBJ2-7, with D hard to call. Germline CDR1 reads SQVTM; CDR2 reads ANQGSEA. The CDR3 runs to 12 residues. Between the trimmed V and J ends, which lost 5 bases and 3 bases, there was a span of 11 bases.

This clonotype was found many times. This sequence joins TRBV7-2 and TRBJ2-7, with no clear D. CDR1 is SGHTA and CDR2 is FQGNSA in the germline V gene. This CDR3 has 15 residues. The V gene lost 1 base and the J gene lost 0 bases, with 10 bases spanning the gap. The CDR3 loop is CASSLGLGSSYEQYF. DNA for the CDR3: TGTGCCAGCAGCTTAGGGTTGGGTAGCTCCTACGAGCAGTACTTC.

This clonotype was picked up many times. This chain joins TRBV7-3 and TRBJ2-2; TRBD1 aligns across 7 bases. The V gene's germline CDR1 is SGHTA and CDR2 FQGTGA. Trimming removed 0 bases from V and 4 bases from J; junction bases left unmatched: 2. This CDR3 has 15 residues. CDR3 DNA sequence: TGTGCCAGCAGCTTAACCCGGGACAGCACCGGGGAGCTGTTTTTT. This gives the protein CASSLTRDSTGELFF.

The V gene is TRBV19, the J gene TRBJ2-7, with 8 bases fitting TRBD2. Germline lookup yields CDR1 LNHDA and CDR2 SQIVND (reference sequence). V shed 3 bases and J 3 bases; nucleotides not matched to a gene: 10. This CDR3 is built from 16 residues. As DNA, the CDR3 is TGTGCCAGTAGTATTCGGGTAGCGGGACTTGACTACGAGCAGTACTTC. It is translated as CASSIRVAGLDYEQYF.

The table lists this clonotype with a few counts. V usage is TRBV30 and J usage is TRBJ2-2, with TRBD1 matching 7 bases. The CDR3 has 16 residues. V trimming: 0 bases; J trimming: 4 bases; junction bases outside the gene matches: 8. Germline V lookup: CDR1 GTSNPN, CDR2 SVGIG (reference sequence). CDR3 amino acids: CAWSVFRGLSTGELFF. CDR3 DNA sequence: TGTGCCTGGAGTGTTTTTAGGGGGCTGAGCACCGGGGAGCTGTTTTTT. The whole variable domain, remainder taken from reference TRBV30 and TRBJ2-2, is SQTIHQWPATLVQPVGSPLSLECTVEGTSNPNLYWYRQAAGRGLQLLFYSVGIGQISSEVPQNLSASRPQDRQFILSSKKLLLSDSGFYLCAWSVFRGLSTGELFFGEGSRLTVL.

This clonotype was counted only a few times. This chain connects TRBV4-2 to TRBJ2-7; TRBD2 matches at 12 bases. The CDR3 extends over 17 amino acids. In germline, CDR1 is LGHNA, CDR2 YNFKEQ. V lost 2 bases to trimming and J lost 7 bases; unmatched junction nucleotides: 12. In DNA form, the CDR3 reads TGTGCCAGCAGCCAACCGGCAAGACTAGCGGGAGTTGGGGAGCAGTACTTC. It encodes CASSQPARLAGVGEQYF.

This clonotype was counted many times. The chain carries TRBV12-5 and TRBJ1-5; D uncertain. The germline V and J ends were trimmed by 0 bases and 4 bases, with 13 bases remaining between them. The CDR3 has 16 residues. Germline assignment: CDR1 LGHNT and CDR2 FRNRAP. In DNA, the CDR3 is TGTGCTAGTGGTTTGGTGGCGGGAACAAGTAATCAGCCCCAGCATTTT. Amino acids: CASGLVAGTSNQPQHF. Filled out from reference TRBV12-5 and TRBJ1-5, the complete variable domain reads DARVTQTPRHKVTEMGQEVTMRCQPILGHNTVFWYRQTMMQGLELLAYFRNRAPLDDSGMPKDRFSAEMPDATLATLKIQPSEPRDSAVYFCASGLVAGTSNQPQHFGDGTRLSIL.